Sequencing of this TCR beta chain was carried out in a study of T cells after yellow fever vaccination. From the 5' RACE reads, TCRdb called clonotypes with MiXCR, one entry per CDR3 protein. Here the sample spans about 210,000 distinct CDR3 sequences, more than 6.5% being singletons. V lost 1 base and J lost 9, with 19 bases in between. The CDR3 runs 16 residues. CDR1 is SGHTA, CDR2 FQGTGA, per germline. General study points: At about 97% for CD4 and over 80% for CD8, most primary-vaccination clones showed up again after the booster.

Comments on this clonotype: The antigen is undetermined.

The rearrangement joins TRBV7-3 to TRBJ2-1; D is possibly TRBD2 (6 bases). Sample: CD4+ T cells sorted from PBMCs, taken on the day of the yellow fever booster vaccination. The source of this sequence is a man aged 25-40 years who received the YFV17D yellow fever vaccine. In DNA form, the CDR3 reads TGTGCCAGCAGCTTAAAAGTGGGCGGGGAAAGCGGTGAGCAGTTCTTC. It is translated as CASSLKVGGESGEQFF.